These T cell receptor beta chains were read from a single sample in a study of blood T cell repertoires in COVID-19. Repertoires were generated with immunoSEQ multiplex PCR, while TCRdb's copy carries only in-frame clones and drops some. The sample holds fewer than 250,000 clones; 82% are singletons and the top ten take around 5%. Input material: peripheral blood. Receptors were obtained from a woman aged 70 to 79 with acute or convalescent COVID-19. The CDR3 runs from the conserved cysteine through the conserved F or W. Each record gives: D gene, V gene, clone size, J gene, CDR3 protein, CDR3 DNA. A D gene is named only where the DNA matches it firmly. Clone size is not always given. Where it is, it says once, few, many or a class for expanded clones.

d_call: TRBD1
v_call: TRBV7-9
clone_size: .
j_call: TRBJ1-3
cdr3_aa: CASSPQGASSGNTIYF
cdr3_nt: TGTGCCAGCAGCCCACAGGGGGCGAGCTCTGGAAACACCATATATTTT

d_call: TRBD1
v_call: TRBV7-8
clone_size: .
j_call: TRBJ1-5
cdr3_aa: CASSSGQGVSNQPQHF
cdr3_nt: TGTGCCAGCAGCTCGGGACAGGGGGTTAGCAATCAGCCCCAGCATTTT

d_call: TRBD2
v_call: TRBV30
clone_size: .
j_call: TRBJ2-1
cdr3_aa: CAWSVSGGVSYNEQFF
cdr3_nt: TGTGCCTGGAGTGTAAGCGGGGGCGTTTCCTACAATGAGCAGTTCTTC

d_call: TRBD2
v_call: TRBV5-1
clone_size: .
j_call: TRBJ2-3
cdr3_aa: CASSTRLAGGTDTQYF
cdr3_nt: TGCGCCAGCAGCACAAGACTAGCGGGGGGCACAGATACGCAGTATTTT

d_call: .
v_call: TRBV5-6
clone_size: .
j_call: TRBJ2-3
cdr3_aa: CASFWGETDTQYF
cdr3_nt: TGTGCCAGCTTCTGGGGGGAAACAGATACGCAGTATTTT

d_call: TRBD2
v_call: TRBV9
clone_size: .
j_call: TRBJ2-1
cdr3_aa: CASSVAGLAAHNEQFF
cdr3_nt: TGTGCCAGCAGCGTAGCTGGACTAGCTGCCCACAATGAGCAGTTCTTC

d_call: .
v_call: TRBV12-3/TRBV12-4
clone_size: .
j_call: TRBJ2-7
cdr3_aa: CASSPGVEQYF
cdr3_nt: TGTGCCAGCAGTCCAGGGGTTGAGCAGTACTTC

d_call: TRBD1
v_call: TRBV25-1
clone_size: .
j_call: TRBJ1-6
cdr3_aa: CASSESTGNSPLHF
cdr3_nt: TGTGCCAGCAGTGAATCGACAGGGAATTCACCCCTCCACTTT

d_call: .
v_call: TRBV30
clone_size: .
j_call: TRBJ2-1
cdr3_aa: CAWSVVQVYNEQFF
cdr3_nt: TGTGCCTGGAGTGTGGTACAGGTCTACAATGAGCAGTTCTTC

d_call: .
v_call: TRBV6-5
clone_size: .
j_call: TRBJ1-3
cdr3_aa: CASGRGESPIYF
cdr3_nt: TGTGCCAGCGGTCGCGGGGAGAGCCCCATATATTTT

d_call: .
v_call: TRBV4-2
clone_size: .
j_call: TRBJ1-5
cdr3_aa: CASSQETSSQASNQPQHF
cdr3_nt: TGTGCCAGCAGCCAAGAGACCTCCTCCCAGGCGAGCAATCAGCCCCAGCATTTT

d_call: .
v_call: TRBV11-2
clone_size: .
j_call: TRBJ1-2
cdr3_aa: CASSLEPSGYGYTF
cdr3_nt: TGTGCCAGCAGCTTAGAACCCTCCGGGTATGGCTACACCTTC

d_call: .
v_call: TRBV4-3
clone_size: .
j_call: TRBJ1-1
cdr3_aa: CASSQDRTVNTEAFF
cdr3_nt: TGCGCCAGCAGCCAAGATAGAACAGTGAACACTGAAGCTTTCTTT

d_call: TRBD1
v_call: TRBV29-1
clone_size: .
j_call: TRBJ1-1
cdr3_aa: CSVTGQMNTEAFF
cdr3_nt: TGCAGCGTTACGGGACAGATGAACACTGAAGCTTTCTTT

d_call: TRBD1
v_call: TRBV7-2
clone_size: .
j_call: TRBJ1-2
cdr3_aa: CASSLSGQGSYGYTF
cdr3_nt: TGTGCCAGCAGCTTATCCGGACAGGGAAGCTATGGCTACACCTTC

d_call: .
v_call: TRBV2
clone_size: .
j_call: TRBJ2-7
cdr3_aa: CASSDRGGFYEQYF
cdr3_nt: TGTGCCAGCAGTGATCGGGGAGGATTCTACGAGCAGTACTTC

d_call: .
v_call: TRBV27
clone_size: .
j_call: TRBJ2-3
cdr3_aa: CASHKVGFPTIRSTDTQYF
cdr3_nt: TGTGCCAGCCACAAAGTGGGCTTTCCGACTATACGGAGCACAGATACGCAGTATTTT

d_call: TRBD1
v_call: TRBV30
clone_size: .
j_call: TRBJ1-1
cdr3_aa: CAWSGGTVEAFF
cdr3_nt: TGTGCCTGGAGTGGAGGGACAGTTGAAGCTTTCTTT

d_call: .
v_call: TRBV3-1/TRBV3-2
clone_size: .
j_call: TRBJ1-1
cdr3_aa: CASSWGDTEAFF
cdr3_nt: TGTGCCAGCTCCTGGGGGGACACTGAAGCTTTCTTT

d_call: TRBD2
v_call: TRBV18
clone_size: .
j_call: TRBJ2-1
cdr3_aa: CASSLGTTYNEQFF
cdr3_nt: TGTGCCAGCTCACTCGGGACTACGTACAATGAGCAGTTCTTC

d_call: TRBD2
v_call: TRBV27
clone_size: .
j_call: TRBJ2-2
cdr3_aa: CASSPSGGSAPSTGELFF
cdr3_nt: TGTGCCAGCAGCCCTTCGGGGGGGTCCGCACCCTCCACCGGGGAGCTGTTTTTT

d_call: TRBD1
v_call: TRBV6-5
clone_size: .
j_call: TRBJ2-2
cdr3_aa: CASTPGTVNTGELFF
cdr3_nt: TGTGCCAGCACCCCCGGGACAGTGAACACCGGGGAGCTGTTTTTT

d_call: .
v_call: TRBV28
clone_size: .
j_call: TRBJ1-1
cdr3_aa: CASSLSPYSREAFF
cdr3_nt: TGTGCCAGCAGTTTATCCCCTTACAGCCGTGAAGCTTTCTTT

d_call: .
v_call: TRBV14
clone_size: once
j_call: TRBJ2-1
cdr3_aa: CASSRGGGRLFF
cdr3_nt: TGTGCCAGCAGCCGCGGCGGAGGAAGACTGTTCTTC

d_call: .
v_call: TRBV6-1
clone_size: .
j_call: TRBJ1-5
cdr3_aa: CASSDGGVQPQHF
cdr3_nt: TGTGCCAGCAGTGACGGGGGTGTTCAGCCCCAGCATTTT

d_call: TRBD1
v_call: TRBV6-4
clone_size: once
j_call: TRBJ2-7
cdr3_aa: CARANRGLYEQYF
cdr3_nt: TGTGCCAGGGCCAACAGGGGGCTCTACGAGCAGTACTTC

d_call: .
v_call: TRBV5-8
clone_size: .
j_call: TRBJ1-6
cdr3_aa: CTSIGGSFYNSPLHF
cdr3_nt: TGTACCAGCATCGGGGGTAGTTTCTATAATTCACCCCTCCACTTT

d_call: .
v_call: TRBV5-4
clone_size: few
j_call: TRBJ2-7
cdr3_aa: CASSLRRGSVGEQYF
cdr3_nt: TGTGCCAGCAGCTTGAGGCGGGGATCCGTCGGGGAGCAGTACTTC

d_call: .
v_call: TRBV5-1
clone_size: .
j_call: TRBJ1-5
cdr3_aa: CASSQGPGGESNQPQHF
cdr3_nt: TGCGCCAGCAGCCAAGGTCCGGGGGGCGAGAGCAATCAGCCCCAGCATTTT

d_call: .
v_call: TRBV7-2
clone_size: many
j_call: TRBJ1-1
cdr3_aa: CASSLAEGITEAFF
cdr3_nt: TGTGCCAGCAGCTTAGCGGAGGGGATCACTGAAGCTTTCTTT

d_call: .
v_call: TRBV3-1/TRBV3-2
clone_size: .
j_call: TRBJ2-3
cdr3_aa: CASSLSTDTQYF
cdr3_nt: TGTGCCAGCAGCCTAAGCACAGATACGCAGTATTTT

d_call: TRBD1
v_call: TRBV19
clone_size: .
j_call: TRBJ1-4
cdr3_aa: CASSMDRGGNEKLFF
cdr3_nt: TGTGCCAGTAGTATGGACAGGGGAGGTAATGAAAAACTGTTTTTT

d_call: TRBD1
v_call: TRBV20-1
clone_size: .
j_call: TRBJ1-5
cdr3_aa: CSASRQGAATSNQPQHF
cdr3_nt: TGCAGTGCTAGTAGACAGGGGGCTGCCACTAGCAATCAGCCCCAGCATTTT

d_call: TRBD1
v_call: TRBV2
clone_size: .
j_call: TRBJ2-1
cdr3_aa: CASSRTGDNEQFF
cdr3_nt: TGTGCCAGCAGCCGCACAGGGGACAATGAGCAGTTCTTC

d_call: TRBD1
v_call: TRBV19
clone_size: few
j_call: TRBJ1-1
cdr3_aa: CASSIDRTGLRNTEAFF
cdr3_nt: TGTGCCAGTAGTATAGATAGGACAGGGTTAAGGAACACTGAAGCTTTCTTT

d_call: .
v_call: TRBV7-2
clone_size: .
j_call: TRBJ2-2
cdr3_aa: CASRDRTENTGELFF
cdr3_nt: TGTGCCAGCAGGGACCGGACAGAGAACACCGGGGAGCTGTTTTTT

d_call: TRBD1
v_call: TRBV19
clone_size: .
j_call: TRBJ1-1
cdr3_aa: CASSGQGRGTEAFF
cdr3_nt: TGTGCCAGTAGTGGACAGGGGCGGGGGACTGAAGCTTTCTTT

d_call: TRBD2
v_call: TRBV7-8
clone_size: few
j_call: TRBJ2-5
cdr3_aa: CASSRTSVETQYF
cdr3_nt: TGTGCCAGCAGCCGGACTAGCGTAGAGACCCAGTACTTC

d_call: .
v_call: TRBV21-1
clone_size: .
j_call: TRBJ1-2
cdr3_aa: CASSKDERQKYGYTF
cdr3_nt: TGTGCCAGCAGCAAAGATGAGAGACAGAAGTATGGCTACACCTTC

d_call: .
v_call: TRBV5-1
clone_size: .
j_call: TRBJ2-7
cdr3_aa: CASSLAAASLGEQYF
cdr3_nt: TGCGCCAGCAGCTTGGCGGCGGCCAGCCTCGGGGAGCAGTACTTC

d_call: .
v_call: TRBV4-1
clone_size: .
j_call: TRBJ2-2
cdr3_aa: CASSQDLALLGELFF
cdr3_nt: TGCGCCAGCAGCCAAGATTTGGCCCTTTTGGGGGAGCTGTTTTTT

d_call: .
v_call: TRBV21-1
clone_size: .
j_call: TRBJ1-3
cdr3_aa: CASSKAQEGTHGNTIYF
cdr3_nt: TGTGCCAGCAGCAAAGCGCAGGAGGGAACTCATGGAAACACCATATATTTT

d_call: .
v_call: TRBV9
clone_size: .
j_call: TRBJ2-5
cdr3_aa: CASSVAAGWGETQYF
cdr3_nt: TGTGCCAGCAGCGTAGCGGCGGGATGGGGGGAGACCCAGTACTTC

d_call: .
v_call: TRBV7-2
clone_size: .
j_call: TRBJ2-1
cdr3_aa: CASSLGQAYNEQFF
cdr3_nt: TGTGCCAGCAGCCTAGGACAAGCCTACAATGAGCAGTTCTTC

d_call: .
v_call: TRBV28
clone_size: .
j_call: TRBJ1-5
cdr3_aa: CASRDYSNQPQHF
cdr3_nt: TGTGCCAGCCGGGATTATAGCAATCAGCCCCAGCATTTT

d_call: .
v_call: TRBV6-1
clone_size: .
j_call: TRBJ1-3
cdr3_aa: CASSDRAGVGNTIYF
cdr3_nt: TGTGCCAGCAGTGACCGCGCAGGGGTCGGAAACACCATATATTTT

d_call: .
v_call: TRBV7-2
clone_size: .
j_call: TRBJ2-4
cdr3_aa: CASSLTEAKNIQYF
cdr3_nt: TGTGCCAGCAGCTTAACAGAAGCCAAAAACATTCAGTACTTC

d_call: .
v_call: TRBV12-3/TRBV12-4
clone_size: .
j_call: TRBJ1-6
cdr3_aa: CASSSGISPLHF
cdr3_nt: TGTGCCAGCAGTTCAGGGATTTCACCCCTCCACTTT

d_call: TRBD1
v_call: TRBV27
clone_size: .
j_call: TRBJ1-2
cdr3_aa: CASSFQQGGGGYTF
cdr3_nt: TGTGCCAGCAGTTTTCAACAGGGGGGTGGGGGCTACACCTTC

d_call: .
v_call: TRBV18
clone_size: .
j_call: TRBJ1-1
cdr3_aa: CASSLTLSNTEAFF
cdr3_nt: TGTGCCAGCTCACTCACCCTATCGAACACTGAAGCTTTCTTT

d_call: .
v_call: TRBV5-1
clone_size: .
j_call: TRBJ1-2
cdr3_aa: CASSLARGATNYGYTF
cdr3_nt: TGCGCCAGCAGCTTGGCCCGGGGGGCGACTAACTATGGCTACACCTTC

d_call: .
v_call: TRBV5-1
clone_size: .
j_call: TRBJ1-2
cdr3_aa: CASSPSTLDYGYTF
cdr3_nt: TGCGCCAGCAGCCCATCTACACTAGACTATGGCTACACCTTC

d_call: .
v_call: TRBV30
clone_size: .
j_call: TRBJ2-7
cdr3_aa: CAWSLAYEQYF
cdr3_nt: TGTGCCTGGAGTCTAGCCTACGAGCAGTACTTC

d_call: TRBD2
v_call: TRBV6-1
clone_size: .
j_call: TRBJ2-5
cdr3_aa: CASSAPAAGGRETQYF
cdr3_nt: TGTGCCAGCAGTGCCCCGGCAGCGGGGGGGCGGGAGACCCAGTACTTC

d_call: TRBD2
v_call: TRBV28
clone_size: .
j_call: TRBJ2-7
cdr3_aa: CASSLGLAGGDEQYF
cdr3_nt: TGTGCCAGCAGTTTGGGACTAGCGGGGGGGGACGAGCAGTACTTC

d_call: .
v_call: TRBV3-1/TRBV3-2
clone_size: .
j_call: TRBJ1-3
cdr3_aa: CASSQTGPRSGNTIYF
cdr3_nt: TGTGCCAGCAGCCAAACAGGTCCGCGCTCTGGAAACACCATATATTTT

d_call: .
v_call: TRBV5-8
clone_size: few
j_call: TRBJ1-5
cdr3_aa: CASSLTGRGNQPQHF
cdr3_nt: TGTGCCAGCAGCTTGACCGGGAGGGGCAATCAGCCCCAGCATTTT

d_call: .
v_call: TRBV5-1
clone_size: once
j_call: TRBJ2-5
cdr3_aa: CASSNPITGLQETQYF
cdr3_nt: TGCGCCAGCAGCAACCCAATTACGGGGTTACAAGAGACCCAGTACTTC

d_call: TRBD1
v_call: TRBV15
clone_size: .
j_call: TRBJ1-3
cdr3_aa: CATSMGQFLGNTIYF
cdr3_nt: TGTGCCACCAGCATGGGACAGTTCCTTGGAAACACCATATATTTT